A single sample is the source of the 10 T cell receptor beta chains below, sequenced in a study of T cells in Graves' hyperthyroidism and ophthalmopathy. From RNA transcripts, TCR beta CDR3 regions were amplified. First-round RT-PCR targeting the TCR CDR3 was performed with the HTBI primer set. TCRdb passed the multiplex PCR reads through MiXCR, listing each CDR3 protein once. Altogether 75,000 to 100,000 distinct CDR3 sequences are present, over 50% being singletons, with the ten largest covering roughly 29%. Sequencing used blood. Receptors originate from a woman in her forties with Graves' hyperthyroidism.

There are many counts of this clonotype. V gene TRBV10-3 combines with J gene TRBJ1-2; 9 nucleotides agree with TRBD1. There are 13 residues in the CDR3. Per the germline V gene, CDR1 is ENHRY and CDR2 is SYGVKD. V lost 9 bases and J lost 8; bases outside the gene matches: 10. The CDR3 here is CAIQTGGGSGYTF. The CDR3, as DNA: TGTGCCATTCAAACAGGGGGCGGGAGCGGCTACACCTTC.

This clonotype appeared many times. The chain has TRBV12-3 or TRBV12-4 and TRBJ1-2; 7 bases fit TRBD1. The CDR3 consists of 15 residues. The junction had 12 bases not matched to a gene; V was cut back by 6 bases and J by 5 bases. This CDR3 is CASSPAGGGSYGYTF. Written as DNA, the CDR3 is TGTGCCAGCAGCCCGGCGGGAGGGGGCTCTTATGGCTACACCTTC.

This sequence joins TRBV6-6 and TRBJ1-1, with 8 bases matching TRBD1. The trim removed 4 bases at V and 7 bases at J, leaving 8 bases unmatched. The length of the CDR3 is 14 residues. From germline, CDR1 is MNHNY and CDR2 SVGAGI (reference sequence). This CDR3 is CASSSQGALNEAFF. The CDR3 DNA follows: TGTGCCAGCAGTTCCCAGGGGGCGCTTAATGAAGCTTTCTTT.

This clonotype was seen ten or more times. The V gene is TRBV20-1, the J gene TRBJ2-7, with TRBD2 matching 10 bases. The V and J ends lost 6 bases and 7 bases, in that order; junction bases with no gene match: 9. This CDR3 comprises 13 residues. Germline V gene lookup returns CDR1 DFQATT and CDR2 SNEGSKA (reference sequence). The CDR3 DNA reads TGCAGTGCGGCGCTAGCGGGAGAGCGAGAGCAGTACTTC. Amino acid sequence: CSAALAGEREQYF.

This chain uses TRBV7-2 with TRBJ1-6, with D tentatively TRBD1 (5 bases). V was shortened by 4 bases and J by 15 bases, with 13 bases between the two germline ends. Germline values: CDR1 SGHTA, CDR2 FQGNSA. The CDR3 is made up of 12 amino acids. The CDR3 region is CASSSPGRGLHF. The CDR3 coding sequence is TGTGCCAGCAGCTCCCCCGGGAGGGGCCTCCACTTT.

Points on this clonotype: The CDR3 carries no conserved terminal phenylalanine or tryptophan, so it likely arises from a read error. The DNA is omitted, as the CDR3 cannot be located on it reliably, and the CDR3 follows TCRdb's listing. This chain uses TRBV7-3 with TRBJ2-2. The CDR3 has 16 residues if both end residues are counted. From germline, CDR1 is SGHTA and CDR2 FQGTGA. The CDR3 is CASSPDTVANTGELCA.

This clonotype was counted ten times or more. V usage is TRBV7-9 and J usage is TRBJ2-7; no clear D gene. The CDR3 consists of 14 residues. V lost 0 bases to trimming and J lost 4 bases, with 10 bases between them. Per the germline V gene, CDR1 is SEHNR and CDR2 is FQNEAQ (reference sequence). Here the CDR3 reads CASSLAPSEYEQYF. CDR3 DNA sequence: TGTGCCAGCAGCTTAGCCCCCTCGGAGTACGAGCAGTACTTC. Looking up the rest from reference TRBV7-9 and TRBJ2-7 gives the full variable domain: DTGVSQNPRHKITKRGQNVTFRCDPISEHNRLYWYRQTLGQGPEFLTYFQNEAQLEKSRLLSDRFSAERPKGSFSTLEIQRTEQGDSAMYLCASSLAPSEYEQYFGPGTRLTVT.

Concerning this clonotype: The final CDR3 position lacks the conserved phenylalanine or tryptophan, pointing to a likely read error. It is unclear where the CDR3 begins or ends on the DNA, so no DNA is shown, and the CDR3 is as TCRdb lists it. The V gene is TRBV13, the J gene TRBJ2-5; the table's D gene call, TRBD2, was not cross checked with the DNA. Counting both end residues, the CDR3 totals 10 amino acids. Germline CDR1 and CDR2: PRHDT and FYEKMQ (reference sequence). The CDR3 protein is CASSLTLIPS.

There are many counts of this clonotype. V usage is TRBV7-2 and J usage is TRBJ2-7; 7 bases are shared with TRBD2. V gave up 6 bases and J gave up 0 bases; unmatched junction bases: 5. CDR3 size: 14 residues. Germline lookup yields CDR1 SGHTA and CDR2 FQGNSA. The CDR3 sequence is CASRTSGTSYEQYF. CDR3 nucleotide sequence: TGTGCCAGCAGGACCAGCGGGACCTCCTACGAGCAGTACTTC.

In its sample, this clonotype ranks as hyperexpanded (1% or more). This CDR3 is CASSQDGYEDEQYF. The CDR3 nucleotides read TGCGCCAGCAGCCAAGATGGGTACGAGGACGAGCAGTACTTC. J is TRBJ2-7 and V is TRBV4-1; D not certain. CDR1 is MGHRA and CDR2 is YSYEKL in the germline V gene. The CDR3 contains 14 residues. Trimming took 0 bases from V and 5 from J, leaving 11 bases between them.